The entry below describes one T cell receptor beta chain. Its antigen is still unknown. Qualities for individual bases were not recorded, and no much larger clone is one base off. This specimen belongs to a study of T cell responses to AZD1222 COVID-19 vaccine (dated by TCRdb to the early 2020s). Study-wide context: Because spike-specific TCR depth and breadth did not differ between the two schedules, AZD1222 recipients who got a second dose at roughly 4 weeks were pooled with those who got a second dose at roughly 12 weeks. A total of 233 trial participants underwent TCR sequencing, of whom about 210 had received two doses of AZD1222 and about 25 had received two doses of the MenACWY control vaccine. Trial participants were enrolled by age into 18-55, 56-69 and 70-plus year subgroups, with roughly 160, 29 and 62 TCR-sequenced participants respectively. Overall study results and their limits: CD4 TCRs associated with the vaccine covered the entire spike protein, and the dominant responses were in regions 160-218 and 743-854. Only five to seven AZD1222 recipients were SARS-CoV-2 seropositive at baseline, limiting conclusions about previously exposed vaccinees. Spike-specific TCR breadth and depth rose significantly after two AZD1222 doses compared with day 0 and with MenACWY recipients. Participants were mostly white British, with more females than males. The authors suggested clonal diversity may have been underestimated. Because no samples from the day 14 peak response were available, repertoires could be characterized only after the peak T cell response. Epitopes outside the regions mutated in the B.1.351 and B.1.1.7 variants were reportedly recognized by nearly half of the unique spike-specific TCRs. The 56-69-year group was small, and its depth increase did not reach significance, likely because of low power.

Taken with the paper, the label for time point translates to: baseline before first vaccination. Samples from vaccinated people were obtained from the UK trials COV001 and COV002, which included a single-blind randomized controlled phase 2/3 trial of AZD1222 (ChAdOx1 nCoV-19) in healthy adults. Trial participant PBMC samples were collected at day 0 and day 28 after the second dose for TCRbeta chain sequencing. The CDR3 regions of human TCRbeta chains were subjected to immunosequencing. The source study handled its data this way. Repertoire TCRs were matched against a reference library of SARS-CoV-2-specific TCRs generated with the MIRA antigen-specificity platform. Breadth was defined as the fraction of unique TCRs that were SARS-CoV-2-associated. Depth was defined as the fraction of total T cells that were SARS-CoV-2-associated. Each spike-specific TCR was assigned to its reactive spike region and to a CD4 or CD8 class using the MIRA data. Log10-transformed breadth and depth values were compared by one-way ANOVA with Sidak's multiple comparisons tests. Entries here come from immuneACCESS through TCRdb and include only in-frame sequences with V and J called. Some clones fail to appear in such tables; in the studies checked, an unresolved V gene covers under half of the shortfall, and the cause of the remainder is unknown. Clone size and V and J calls were adopted from that table, with D and trimming inferred from the DNA. The table for this sample lists roughly 120,000 clones; under 90% of them were counted only once. About 4.1% of the sample belongs to the ten largest clones.

The origin of this receptor is an adult in good health. The sample was peripheral blood, taken on day 0 of AZD1222 vaccination.

The nucleotides read TGTGCCACCAGTAGGGGAGTCCTAGCGGGGGAACAAGAGACCCAGTACTTC. Translated, it reads CATSRGVLAGEQETQYF. The receptor chain draws on TRBV24-1 and TRBJ2-5; 10 central nucleotides agree with TRBD2. Reading from cysteine to phenylalanine, the CDR3 counts 17 amino acids. Solely the CDR3 DNA is kept, with 51 bases framed from the first base. At the junction V is shortened by 6 bases and J by 2 bases; bases outside the gene matches: 11. The germline V gene encodes CDR1 KGHDR and CDR2 SFDVKD.